These 32 T cell receptor beta chains were sequenced from one sample in a study of PD-L1 blockade in urothelial cancer. This sample's time point: pretreatment peripheral blood. Using immunoSEQ multiplex PCR, the repertoire was profiled, and TCRdb retains in-frame clones only, with some absent. The sample has some 74,000 clones, around four fifths seen once. The sample here was PBMCs, taken around atezolizumab (anti-PD-L1) treatment. The receptors derive from a man aged 35-49 years with urothelial cancer.

The chain joins TRBV28 to TRBJ1-5, with D possibly matching TRBD1 (6 bases). The V and J ends lost 4 bases and 6 bases respectively, with 13 bases between them. CDR3 length: 14 residues. Germline V gene lookup returns CDR1 MDHEN and CDR2 SYDVKM. CDR3 region: CASSYQQGGQPQHF. Here the CDR3 DNA reads TGTGCCAGCAGTTACCAACAGGGCGGTCAGCCCCAGCATTTT.

The gene calls are TRBV7-3 and TRBJ2-1; 13 bases are a match to TRBD2. The CDR3 totals 16 residues. Trimming took 5 bases from V and 10 from J; bases not matched to a gene: 11. The V gene's germline CDR1 is SGHTA and CDR2 FQGTGA. CDR3 in amino acids: CASSPAGLAGVTEQFF. The CDR3 region has the DNA TGTGCCAGCAGCCCCGCCGGACTAGCGGGAGTGACCGAGCAGTTCTTC.

The chain uses TRBV9 and TRBJ2-5, with TRBD1 matching 9 bases. Trimming removed 4 bases from V and 5 bases from J; junction bases left unmatched: 6. The CDR3 is 14 amino acids. The V gene's germline CDR1 is SGDLS and CDR2 YYNGEE. CDR3 sequence: CASSSPGQGETQYF. The CDR3 DNA reads as TGTGCCAGCAGCTCCCCGGGACAGGGCGAGACCCAGTACTTC.

The rearrangement joins TRBV11-2 to TRBJ2-1; possible D gene TRBD2, 5 bases. This CDR3 has 17 amino acids. Germline V gene sequence: CDR1 SGHAT, CDR2 FQNNGV. V was pared by 4 bases and J by 0 bases, with 16 bases between. This CDR3 is CASSSDERSLSYNEQFF. CDR3 DNA sequence: TGTGCCAGCAGCTCAGATGAGCGGAGCCTCTCCTACAATGAGCAGTTCTTC.

The CDR3 coding sequence is TGTGCCAGCCAGGTCACCCCCATCTCCTACGAGCAGTACTTC. This gives the protein CASQVTPISYEQYF. The chain links TRBV6-1 to TRBJ2-7; D is unclear. CDR3 length equals 14 residues. The V end lost 8 bases, the J end lost 0 bases, and 14 bases lay between the germline ends. Looked up from germline, CDR1 is MNHNS and CDR2 is SASEGT.

This clone has more than one count but fewer than ten. The rearrangement links TRBV5-6 to TRBJ2-3; 9 bases are a match to TRBD2. The CDR3 contains 17 residues. With V trimmed by 0 bases and J by 4 bases, 9 bases remained unmatched. Germline V gives CDR1 SGHDT, CDR2 YYEEEE. The CDR3 loop is CASSLVRGRASADTQYF. The CDR3 DNA reads TGTGCCAGCAGCTTGGTTCGCGGGAGGGCCAGCGCAGATACGCAGTATTTT.

The V call is TRBV27, the J call TRBJ2-1; the D gene is possibly TRBD1 (6 bases). Trimming took off 8 bases at V and 8 bases at J, with 19 bases between the two ends. This CDR3 is 14 amino acids long. The germline CDR1 and CDR2 sequences are MNHEY and SMNVEV (reference sequence). The CDR3 loop reads CASRSLGAQDEQFF. The CDR3 region has the DNA TGTGCCAGCCGAAGTTTGGGGGCTCAGGATGAGCAGTTCTTC.

This clone has just one count. This chain joins TRBV5-1 and TRBJ1-1; TRBD1 aligns across 8 bases. The trim removed 4 bases at V and 4 bases at J, leaving 3 bases unmatched. The CDR3 is made up of 13 amino acids. CDR1 and CDR2 (germline): SGHRS, YFSETQ. DNA for the CDR3: TGCGCCAGCAGCCCGCAGGGGGCCACTGAAGCTTTCTTT. It encodes CASSPQGATEAFF.

CDR3 sequence (DNA): TGTGCCAGCAGTTCCATAGCCGGGCAGTACTTC. This translates into CASSSIAGQYF. The chain joins TRBV6-5 to TRBJ2-7, with D unresolved. Looked up from germline, CDR1 is MNHEY and CDR2 is SVGAGI. Trimming left V 4 bases short and J 9 bases short, with 10 bases between. The CDR3 is 11 amino acids.

The chain combines TRBV9 with TRBJ2-5; possibly TRBD2 for D (7 bases). The germline gives CDR1 SGDLS, CDR2 YYNGEE. Trimming cost V 6 bases and J 4 bases, with 16 bases left between them. The CDR3 loop spans 14 amino acids. The CDR3 DNA sequence: TGTGCCAGCACCGAAGGGGGGACTACAGAGACCCAGTACTTC. It yields the protein CASTEGGTTETQYF. Combining the CDR3 with reference TRBV9 and TRBJ2-5 gives the whole variable domain DSGVTQTPKHLITATGQRVTLRCSPRSGDLSVYWYQQSLDQGLQFLIQYYNGEERAKGNILERFSAQQFPDLHSELNLSSLELGDSALYFCASTEGGTTETQYFGPGTRLLVL.

The J gene is TRBJ2-7, the V gene TRBV5-1; 10 bases match TRBD1. The CDR3 is 15 amino acids. Germline V gene data show CDR1 as SGHRS and CDR2 as YFSETQ. Trimming at V came to 0 bases and at J to 6 bases, leaving 6 bases not matched to a gene. The CDR3 loop reads CASSLVRDRGFEQYF. The CDR3 nucleotides are TGCGCCAGCAGCTTGGTCCGGGACAGGGGTTTCGAGCAGTACTTC.

V is TRBV6-4 and J is TRBJ1-1; D call uncertain. The CDR3 has 16 residues. Trimming removed 0 bases from V and 0 bases from J, with 11 bases in between. In germline, CDR1 is MRHNA, CDR2 SNTAGT. As DNA, the CDR3 is TGTGCCAGCAGTGACTCAGGGAGAGGGATGAACACTGAAGCTTTCTTT. It yields the protein CASSDSGRGMNTEAFF.

The chain joins TRBV6-5 to TRBJ2-7, with 13 bases matching TRBD2. Germline V gene data show CDR1 as MNHEY and CDR2 as SVGAGI. The CDR3 loop spans 14 amino acids. V lost 4 bases, J lost 5 bases, and 2 bases stayed unmatched. As DNA, the CDR3 is TGTGCCAGCAGTTCGACTAGCGGGAGGAACGAGCAGTACTTC. Translated: CASSSTSGRNEQYF.

This chain joins TRBV28 and TRBJ1-4; TRBD1 is a possible D gene (6 bases). CDR1 MDHEN and CDR2 SYDVKM come from the germline V gene. The CDR3 sequence is 13 residues long. V lost 3 bases and J lost 8, with 10 bases in between. The CDR3, as DNA: TGTGCCAGCAGTTTGCCGACAGGAGAAAAACTGTTTTTT. Protein sequence: CASSLPTGEKLFF.

The genes are TRBV6-5 and TRBJ2-1; D gene unclear. The germline V gene encodes CDR1 MNHEY and CDR2 SVGAGI. Trimming took off 6 bases at V and 7 bases at J, with 10 bases between the two ends. CDR3 size: 12 residues. Here the CDR3 reads CASSPPSNEQFF. CDR3 in DNA: TGTGCCAGCAGCCCCCCCTCTAATGAGCAGTTCTTC.

This clone has only one observation. J is TRBJ1-2 and V is TRBV28, with TRBD1 as a possible D gene (5 bases). Germline assignment: CDR1 MDHEN and CDR2 SYDVKM. Trimming took 5 bases from V and 3 from J, leaving 19 bases between them. The CDR3 sequence is 16 residues long. CDR3 bases: TGTGCCAGCAGTCCCCATTTGGCAGGGAGGTACTATGGCTACACCTTC. Translation: CASSPHLAGRYYGYTF.

The V call is TRBV27, the J call TRBJ2-3; the match to TRBD1 covers 7 bases. CDR1 and CDR2 (germline): MNHEY, SMNVEV (reference sequence). V lost 4 bases, J lost 3 bases, and 1 base stayed unmatched. The CDR3 has 13 amino acids. In DNA form, the CDR3 reads TGTGCCAGCAGTTGGGACAGAACAGATACGCAGTATTTT. As protein: CASSWDRTDTQYF.

This clone was seen more than once but under ten times. CDR3 sequence reads: CASKVGTVGVSGEKLFF. The CDR3 nucleotides read TGTGCCAGCAAGGTGGGGACTGTGGGTGTATCGGGGGAAAAACTGTTTTTT. The rearrangement joins TRBV27 to TRBJ1-4; tentative D call: TRBD1 (5 bases). CDR1 and CDR2 from the germline V gene are MNHEY and SMNVEV (reference sequence). CDR3 size: 17 residues. Trimming left V 7 bases short and J 8 bases short, with 26 bases between.

The J gene is TRBJ2-6, the V gene TRBV2; tentatively, D is TRBD1 (5 bases). V was clipped by 11 bases and J by 3 bases, with 14 bases between them. Per the germline V gene, CDR1 is SNHLY and CDR2 is FYNNEI. This CDR3 comprises 14 residues. The CDR3 reads CARNGRGGANVLTF. The DNA for the CDR3 is TGTGCCCGGAATGGTAGGGGTGGGGCCAACGTCCTGACTTTC.

V and J are TRBV28 and TRBJ1-1; D remains ambiguous. Deletions cut 2 bases from V and 1 base from J, with 5 bases between. From germline, CDR1 is MDHEN and CDR2 SYDVKM. The CDR3 contains 13 residues. The CDR3 sequence: CASSLGKNTEAFF. CDR3 in DNA: TGTGCCAGCAGTTTAGGCAAGAACACTGAAGCTTTCTTT.

The chain uses TRBV21-1 and TRBJ2-7; the table gives TRBD2 as D, unverified against the DNA. TRBV21-1 is a recognized pseudogene. The CDR3 runs to 18 residues. CDR3 sequence (DNA): TGTGCCAGCAGCAAAGGGAGGGAGGGAGAACAGGGCTCCTACGAGCAGTACTTC. This codes for CASSKGREGEQGSYEQYF.

This chain connects TRBV29-1 to TRBJ2-7; D is perhaps TRBD1 (6 bases). Deletions cut 3 bases from V and 2 bases from J, with 11 bases between. Germline V gene data show CDR1 as SQVTM and CDR2 as ANQGSEA. The length of the CDR3 is 13 residues. The CDR3 is CSVDGQGPYEQYF. The CDR3 bases are TGCAGCGTTGATGGTCAGGGGCCCTACGAGCAGTACTTC.

This clone has more than one count but fewer than ten. This chain uses TRBV6-5 with TRBJ2-1; D is possibly TRBD2 (5 bases). Germline CDR1 MNHEY, CDR2 SVGAGI. Trimming stripped 7 bases from V and 7 bases from J, with 14 bases between. The CDR3 has 13 amino acids. Here the CDR3 DNA reads TGTGCCAGCACCTCGAGGCCGGGGAATGAGCAGTTCTTC. This sequence encodes CASTSRPGNEQFF.

The chain links TRBV28 to TRBJ2-7, with 8 bases aligning to TRBD1. V trimming: 4 bases; J trimming: 5 bases; junction bases outside the gene matches: 10. Germline assignment: CDR1 MDHEN and CDR2 SYDVKM. The CDR3 contains 15 residues. The CDR3 spells CASSSPDRANHEQYF. CDR3 bases: TGTGCCAGCAGTTCCCCGGACAGGGCAAATCACGAGCAGTACTTC.

This chain uses TRBV27 with TRBJ1-3; TRBD1 matches 7 bases. Germline values: CDR1 MNHEY, CDR2 SMNVEV (reference sequence). This CDR3 spans 15 amino acids. V lost 2 bases to trimming and J lost 2 bases; unmatched junction nucleotides: 3. The CDR3: CASSLRGTAGNTIYF. The CDR3 nucleotides are TGTGCCAGCAGTTTACGAGGGACAGCTGGAAACACCATATATTTT.

In its sample, this clone was seen once. The chain couples TRBV28 to TRBJ2-2; 15 nucleotides agree with TRBD2. Germline CDR1 reads MDHEN; CDR2 reads SYDVKM. Germline trimming cut 10 bases from V and 7 bases from J; bases unmatched to any gene: 7. This CDR3 has 15 residues. CDR3 protein: CAIQGLAGGGGELFF. CDR3 in DNA: TGTGCCATCCAGGGACTAGCGGGAGGTGGCGGGGAGCTGTTTTTT.

The chain uses TRBV10-3 and TRBJ2-5, with D perhaps TRBD1 (6 bases). The CDR3 runs to 14 residues. Trimming removed 3 bases at V and 5 bases at J, with 13 bases between. Germline V lookup: CDR1 ENHRY, CDR2 SYGVKD. The DNA for the CDR3 is TGTGCCATCAGTGATTTACAGGGAGTTGAGACCCAGTACTTC. Amino acid sequence: CAISDLQGVETQYF.

The chain uses TRBV15 and TRBJ2-5; the D gene is possibly TRBD2 (6 bases). Per the germline V gene, CDR1 is LNHNV and CDR2 is YYDKDF (reference sequence). This CDR3 region has 13 residues. The V gene lost 5 bases and the J gene lost 5 bases, with 12 bases spanning the gap. The CDR3 loop reads CATSGGMVETQYF. As DNA, the CDR3 is TGTGCCACCAGCGGGGGGATGGTTGAGACCCAGTACTTC. The whole variable domain, remainder taken from reference TRBV15 and TRBJ2-5, is DAMVIQNPRYQVTQFGKPVTLSCSQTLNHNVMYWYQQKSSQAPKLLFHYYDKDFNNEADTPDNFQSRRPNTSFCFLDIRSPGLGDTAMYLCATSGGMVETQYFGPGTRLLVL.

The rearrangement links TRBV20-1 to TRBJ1-3; D not resolved. The germline V gene has CDR1 DFQATT and CDR2 SNEGSKA (reference sequence). V shed 6 bases and J shed 4 bases, with 7 bases lying between them. This CDR3 is built from 11 residues. DNA for the CDR3: TGCAGTGCCGACACAGGAAACACCATATATTTT. This gives the protein CSADTGNTIYF.

This sequence joins TRBV15 and TRBJ2-1; D gene ambiguous. The ends were cut back, 0 bases at V and 0 bases at J, with 9 bases in the middle. CDR3 length: 16 residues. Germline loops: CDR1 LNHNV, CDR2 YYDKDF (reference sequence). The CDR3 sequence: CATSRELPTSYNEQFF. In DNA form, the CDR3 reads TGTGCCACCAGCAGAGAATTGCCTACCTCCTACAATGAGCAGTTCTTC.

The rearrangement joins TRBV15 to TRBJ2-3, with 8 nucleotides matching TRBD2. The V segment lost 4 bases and the J segment 1 base; nucleotides outside the gene matches: 4. Germline lookup yields CDR1 LNHNV and CDR2 YYDKDF (reference sequence). This CDR3 has 15 residues. CDR3 coding DNA: TGTGCCACCAGCATACTGACTAGCGGCACAGATACGCAGTATTTT. Residues: CATSILTSGTDTQYF. The full variable domain, rest sourced from reference TRBV15 and TRBJ2-3, is DAMVIQNPRYQVTQFGKPVTLSCSQTLNHNVMYWYQQKSSQAPKLLFHYYDKDFNNEADTPDNFQSRRPNTSFCFLDIRSPGLGDTAMYLCATSILTSGTDTQYFGPGTRLTVL.

This sequence joins TRBV7-6 and TRBJ2-3, with D maybe TRBD1 (5 bases). The V end was cut by 0 bases, the J end by 0 bases, with 7 bases between. The CDR3 extends over 15 amino acids. The V gene's germline CDR1 is SGHVS and CDR2 FNYEAQ. Here the CDR3 reads CASSLADSSTDTQYF. The DNA for the CDR3 is TGTGCCAGCAGCTTAGCAGACAGTAGCACAGATACGCAGTATTTT. Full variable domain (rest looked up from reference TRBV7-6 and TRBJ2-3): GAGVSQSPRYKVTKRGQDVALRCDPISGHVSLYWYRQALGQGPEFLTYFNYEAQQDKSGLPNDRFSAERPEGSISTLTIQRTEQRDSAMYRCASSLADSSTDTQYFGPGTRLTVL.